This T cell receptor beta chain stems from a study of blood T cell repertoires in COVID-19. Study-level background: In each case, the material was cDNA or gDNA derived from T cells, B-cell-depleted T cells, or PBMCs.

Sequencing was performed with immunoSEQ multiplex PCR; in TCRdb, only in-frame clones are kept and a portion is missing. The sample has almost 300,000 clones, around 87% seen once. CDR3 length equals 15 residues. Trimming pared 0 bases from V and 1 base from J, leaving 7 bases between. The germline V gene encodes CDR1 SGHDT and CDR2 YYEEEE. This receptor was obtained from a man in his 70s with acute or convalescent COVID-19. This chain uses TRBV5-6 with TRBJ2-2; D is perhaps TRBD1 (5 bases). The sample comprised peripheral blood. As DNA, the CDR3 is TGTGCCAGCAGCTTGGGACAGCTGAACACCGGGGAGCTGTTTTTT. Its protein product is CASSLGQLNTGELFF.